The rows below give T cell receptor beta chains drawn from one sample of a study of cytomegalovirus exposure and HLA in healthy donors. Profiled with immunoSEQ multiplex PCR; TCRdb holds only in-frame clones, not every one. Among roughly 160,000 clones listed, around 68% were seen once. The sample taken for sequencing was PBMCs. These receptors all stem from a girl aged 5 to 17 in good health and CMV-seronegative. CDR3s include the opening cysteine and the closing phenylalanine or tryptophan. A D gene is named only where the DNA matches it firmly. Clone sizes are given selectively: once, few, many, or a class where the clone is expanded.

j_call,d_call,clone_size,v_call,cdr3_nt,cdr3_aa
TRBJ2-7,NA,NA,TRBV4-2,TGTGCCAGCAGCCAAGATGGAGGACTGGGCTCTAACGAGCAGTACTTC,CASSQDGGLGSNEQYF
TRBJ1-4,NA,NA,TRBV6-6,TGTGCCAGCAGTTACAGCAGACAGAATGAAAAACTGTTTTTT,CASSYSRQNEKLFF
TRBJ2-7,NA,once,TRBV29-1,TGCAGCGGGGGGGAGACTTTAGGCTACGAGCAGTACTTC,CSGGETLGYEQYF
TRBJ1-1,NA,NA,TRBV19,TGTGCCAGTACCCCTGGGTCAGGAAACACTGAAGCTTTCTTT,CASTPGSGNTEAFF
TRBJ2-6,TRBD1,NA,TRBV25-1,TGTGCCAGCAGTTCTACAGGGGTCTCTGGGGCCAACGTCCTGACTTTC,CASSSTGVSGANVLTF
TRBJ1-4,NA,few,TRBV6-6,TGTGCCAGCAGTTCGAGCCCAGGGACTAATGAAAAACTGTTTTTT,CASSSSPGTNEKLFF
TRBJ2-1,TRBD2,few,TRBV9,TGTGCCAGCAGCGTAGGGACTAGCGTGTTACCGGATGAGCAGTTCTTC,CASSVGTSVLPDEQFF
TRBJ2-7,NA,NA,TRBV6-5,TGTGCCAGCAGATACGGGACGGGGGACTACGAGCAGTACTTC,CASRYGTGDYEQYF
TRBJ2-7,NA,NA,TRBV5-4,TGTGCCAGCAGCCAGGACAGTATATACGAGCAGTACTTC,CASSQDSIYEQYF
TRBJ2-3,NA,once,TRBV30,TGTGCCTGGAGCTGGGCAGGCACAGATACGCAGTATTTT,CAWSWAGTDTQYF
TRBJ1-4,NA,NA,TRBV30,TGTGCCTGGAGTGTACCCGCGGCAGAAAAACTGTTTTTT,CAWSVPAAEKLFF
TRBJ1-2,NA,NA,TRBV20-1,TGCAGTGCAACGGGAGTGGGCTACACCTTC,CSATGVGYTF
TRBJ2-7,TRBD1,NA,TRBV2,TGTGCCACCCAGGGGGGGACAGGGCGCGAGCAGTACTTC,CATQGGTGREQYF
TRBJ2-1,TRBD2,NA,TRBV29-1,TGCAGCGTTGGGGAGGGGAGGAATGAGCAGTTCTTC,CSVGEGRNEQFF
TRBJ2-1,NA,NA,TRBV11-3,TGTGCCAGCAGCTTAGGGGAGAGAGAGCAGTTCTTC,CASSLGEREQFF
TRBJ1-1,NA,NA,TRBV4-1,TGCGCCAGCAGCCAAGAAAGGGGGGGGAACACTGAAGCTTTCTTT,CASSQERGGNTEAFF
TRBJ2-3,TRBD1,NA,TRBV19,TGTGCCACCTCACAGGGGGCAATAGATACGCAGTATTTT,CATSQGAIDTQYF
TRBJ1-3,NA,NA,TRBV10-3,TGTGCCACCAACGACCGAGGGGGAAACACCATATATTTT,CATNDRGGNTIYF
TRBJ2-3,TRBD2,once,TRBV6-4,TGTGCCAGCGCGGGGGGGCCCGAGTCGAATACGCAGTATTTT,CASAGGPESNTQYF
TRBJ2-3,NA,NA,TRBV7-2,TGTGCCAGCAGCTTAGTAGGGGGTCGCTTCACAGATACGCAGTATTTT,CASSLVGGRFTDTQYF
TRBJ2-5,TRBD2,NA,TRBV7-6,TGTGCCAGCAGCTTAGAACCGCGGGGGGAGACCCAGTACTTC,CASSLEPRGETQYF
TRBJ2-7,TRBD1,NA,TRBV19,TGTGCCAGTAGTACTCCGGACAGGGCCTCCTACGAGCAGTACTTC,CASSTPDRASYEQYF
TRBJ2-2,NA,NA,TRBV5-1,TGCGCCAGCAGCCCTCTGGGGGTCGGACAGAGGACCGGGGAGCTGTTTTTT,CASSPLGVGQRTGELFF
TRBJ1-6,NA,NA,TRBV19,TGTGCCAGTAGTTCGGCCGAGGCGTATAATTCACCCCTCCACTTT,CASSSAEAYNSPLHF
TRBJ2-3,TRBD1,NA,TRBV5-8,TGTGCCAGCACCACCGGGGACAGGGGGCGTAGGAATACGCAGTATTTT,CASTTGDRGRRNTQYF
TRBJ1-2,NA,NA,TRBV7-9,TGTGCCAGCTCCGGGGGGGGTCTACATTTGGATGGCTACACCTTC,CASSGGGLHLDGYTF
TRBJ1-1,NA,NA,TRBV29-1,TGCAGCGTTTTGTGGCAGGGGACGTTGGGGAACACTGAAGCTTTCTTT,CSVLWQGTLGNTEAFF
TRBJ2-1,NA,NA,TRBV30,TGTGCCTGGTCCAAGAGCTCCTACAATGAGCAGTTCTTC,CAWSKSSYNEQFF
TRBJ2-2,NA,few,TRBV2,TGTGCCAGCAGTGCGGACACCGGGGAGCTGTTTTTT,CASSADTGELFF
TRBJ1-1,TRBD1,NA,TRBV7-2,TGTGCCAGCAGCTTAGGGGACAGTGAAGCTTTCTTT,CASSLGDSEAFF
TRBJ1-1,NA,NA,TRBV30,TGTGCCTGGAGTGTGGACAGCTTAAACACTGAAGCTTTCTTT,CAWSVDSLNTEAFF
TRBJ1-1,NA,NA,TRBV6-1,TGTGCCAGCAGCTTGACAGGCATGAACACTGAAGCTTTCTTT,CASSLTGMNTEAFF
TRBJ1-5,NA,NA,TRBV2,TGTGCCAGCAGCTCGACCAGGGATAGTGGCAATCAGCCCCAGCATTTT,CASSSTRDSGNQPQHF
TRBJ1-5,NA,NA,TRBV6-1,TGTGCCAGCAGTGTGGGGACTAATCAGCCCCAGCATTTT,CASSVGTNQPQHF
TRBJ1-2,NA,NA,TRBV30,TGTGCCTGGATGGGGGGTATGGGCTATGGCTACACCTTC,CAWMGGMGYGYTF